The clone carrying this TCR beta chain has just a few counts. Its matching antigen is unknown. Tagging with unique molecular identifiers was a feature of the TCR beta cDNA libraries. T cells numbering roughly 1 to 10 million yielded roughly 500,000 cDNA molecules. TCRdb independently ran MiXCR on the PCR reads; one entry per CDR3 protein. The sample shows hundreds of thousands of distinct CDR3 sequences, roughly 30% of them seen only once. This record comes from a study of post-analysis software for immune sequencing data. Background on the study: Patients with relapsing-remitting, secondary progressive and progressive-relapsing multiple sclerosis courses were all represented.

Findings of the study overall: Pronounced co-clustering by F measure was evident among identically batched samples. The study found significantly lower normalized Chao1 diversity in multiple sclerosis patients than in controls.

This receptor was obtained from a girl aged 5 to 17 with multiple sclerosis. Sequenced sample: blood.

The CDR3 coding sequence is TGTGCCATCACTGTGACCGGACAGGGGGCGCCCCGTGAGCAGTTCTTC. Translated: CAITVTGQGAPREQFF. V usage is TRBV10-3 and J usage is TRBJ2-1; 11 bases line up with TRBD1. The CDR3 contains 16 residues. V was clipped by 7 bases and J by 9 bases; unmatched bases: 14. The germline V gene has CDR1 ENHRY and CDR2 SYGVKD.